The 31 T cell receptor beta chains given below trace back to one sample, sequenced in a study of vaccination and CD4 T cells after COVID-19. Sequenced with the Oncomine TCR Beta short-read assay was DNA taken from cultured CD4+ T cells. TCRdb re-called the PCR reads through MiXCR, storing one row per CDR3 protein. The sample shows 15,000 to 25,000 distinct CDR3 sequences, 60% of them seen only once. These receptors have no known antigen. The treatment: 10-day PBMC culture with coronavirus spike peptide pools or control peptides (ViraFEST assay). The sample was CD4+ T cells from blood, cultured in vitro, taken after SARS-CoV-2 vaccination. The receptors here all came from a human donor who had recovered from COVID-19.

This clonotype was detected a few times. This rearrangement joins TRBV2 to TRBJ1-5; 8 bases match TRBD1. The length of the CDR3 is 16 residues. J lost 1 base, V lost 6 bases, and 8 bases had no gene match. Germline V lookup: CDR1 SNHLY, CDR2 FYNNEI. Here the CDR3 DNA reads TGTGCCAGCAGCGCTCAGGGGGCGAGAAGCAATCAGCCCCAGCATTTT. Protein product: CASSAQGARSNQPQHF.

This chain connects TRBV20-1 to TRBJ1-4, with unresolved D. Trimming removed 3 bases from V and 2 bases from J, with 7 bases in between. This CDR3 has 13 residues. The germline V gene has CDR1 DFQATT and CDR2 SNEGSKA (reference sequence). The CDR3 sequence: CSARRATNEKLFF. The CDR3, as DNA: TGCAGTGCTAGGAGGGCTACTAATGAAAAACTGTTTTTT.

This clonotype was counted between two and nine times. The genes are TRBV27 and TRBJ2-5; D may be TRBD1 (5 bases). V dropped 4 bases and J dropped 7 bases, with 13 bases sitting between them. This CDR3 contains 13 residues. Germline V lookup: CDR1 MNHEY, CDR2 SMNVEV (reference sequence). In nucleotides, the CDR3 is TGTGCCAGCAGTTCAGGGCAGGGTGGGACCCAGTACTTC. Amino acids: CASSSGQGGTQYF.

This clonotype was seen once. CDR3 sequence reads: CASSSKFANSNQPQHF. CDR3 sequence (DNA): TGTGCCAGCAGTTCTAAATTCGCTAATAGCAATCAGCCCCAGCATTTT. The chain combines TRBV6-5 with TRBJ1-5; D call uncertain. CDR3 length: 16 amino acids. V lost 4 bases and J 0 bases, leaving 13 bases between the germline ends. Germline V gene sequence: CDR1 MNHEY, CDR2 SVGAGI.

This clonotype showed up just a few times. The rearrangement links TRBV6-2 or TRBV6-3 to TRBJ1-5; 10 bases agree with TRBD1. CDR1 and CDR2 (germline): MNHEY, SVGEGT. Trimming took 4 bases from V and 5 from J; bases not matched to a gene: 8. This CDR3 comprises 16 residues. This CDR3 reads CASSSWDRGNDQPQHF. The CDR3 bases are TGTGCCAGCAGTTCCTGGGACAGGGGAAATGATCAGCCCCAGCATTTT.

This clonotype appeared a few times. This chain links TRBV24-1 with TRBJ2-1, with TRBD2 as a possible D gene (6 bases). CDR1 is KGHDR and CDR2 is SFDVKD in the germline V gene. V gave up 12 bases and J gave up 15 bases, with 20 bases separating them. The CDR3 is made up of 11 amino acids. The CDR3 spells CASRSWNGGFF. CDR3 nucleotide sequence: TGTGCCTCCCGCTCGTGGAACGGGGGGTTCTTC.

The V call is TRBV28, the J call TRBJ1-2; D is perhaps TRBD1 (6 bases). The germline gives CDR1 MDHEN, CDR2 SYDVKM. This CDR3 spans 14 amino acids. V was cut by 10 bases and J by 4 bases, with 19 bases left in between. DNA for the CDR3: TGTGCCACCCAACCCCCGGGGGCGAGCTATGGCTACACCTTC. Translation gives CATQPPGASYGYTF.

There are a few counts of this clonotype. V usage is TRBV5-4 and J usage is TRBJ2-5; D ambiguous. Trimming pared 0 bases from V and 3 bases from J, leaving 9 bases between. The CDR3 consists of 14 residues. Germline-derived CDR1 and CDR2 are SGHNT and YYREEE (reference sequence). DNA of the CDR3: TGTGCCAGCAGCTTGGGTCGGTTGAAAGAGACCCAGTACTTC. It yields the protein CASSLGRLKETQYF.

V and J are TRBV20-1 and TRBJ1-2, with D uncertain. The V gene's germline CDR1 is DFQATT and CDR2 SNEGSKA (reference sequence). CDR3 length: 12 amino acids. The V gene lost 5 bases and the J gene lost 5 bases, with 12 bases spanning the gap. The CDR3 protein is CSASDSSYGYTF. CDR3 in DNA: TGCAGTGCTTCGGACTCTAGTTATGGCTACACCTTC.

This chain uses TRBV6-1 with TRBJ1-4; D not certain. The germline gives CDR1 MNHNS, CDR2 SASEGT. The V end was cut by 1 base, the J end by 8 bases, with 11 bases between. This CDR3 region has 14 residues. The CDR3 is CASSEGTASEKLFF. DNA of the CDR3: TGTGCCAGCAGTGAAGGGACCGCATCCGAAAAACTGTTTTTT.

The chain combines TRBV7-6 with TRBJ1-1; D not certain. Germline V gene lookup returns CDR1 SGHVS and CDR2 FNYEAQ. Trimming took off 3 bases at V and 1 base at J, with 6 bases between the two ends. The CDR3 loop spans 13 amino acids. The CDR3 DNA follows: TGTGCCAGCAGCTTCGGCAGGAACACTGAAGCTTTCTTT. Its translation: CASSFGRNTEAFF.

CDR3 loop: CASSQGTGELFF. In nucleotides, the CDR3 is TGTGCCAGCAGCCAGGGGACCGGGGAGCTGTTTTTT. This chain links TRBV7-2 with TRBJ2-2; D might be TRBD1 (6 bases). The CDR3 has 12 amino acids. Trimming took 5 bases from V and 5 from J, leaving 6 bases between them. Germline-derived CDR1 and CDR2 are SGHTA and FQGNSA.

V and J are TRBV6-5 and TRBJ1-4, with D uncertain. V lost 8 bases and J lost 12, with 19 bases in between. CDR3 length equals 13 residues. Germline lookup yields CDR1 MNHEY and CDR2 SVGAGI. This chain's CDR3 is CASGSMDRSELFF. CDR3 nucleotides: TGTGCCAGCGGTTCCATGGACCGAAGTGAACTGTTTTTT.

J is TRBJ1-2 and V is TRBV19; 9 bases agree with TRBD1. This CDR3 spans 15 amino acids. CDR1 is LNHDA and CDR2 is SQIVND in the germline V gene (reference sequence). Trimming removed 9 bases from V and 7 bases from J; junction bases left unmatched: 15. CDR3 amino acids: CASSPQPGQGFGYTF. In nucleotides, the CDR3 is TGTGCCAGCTCTCCCCAGCCGGGACAGGGCTTTGGCTACACCTTC.

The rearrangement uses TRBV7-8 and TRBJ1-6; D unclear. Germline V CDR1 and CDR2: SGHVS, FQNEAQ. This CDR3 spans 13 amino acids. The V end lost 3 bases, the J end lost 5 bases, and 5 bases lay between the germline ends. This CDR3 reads CASSFEHNSPLHF. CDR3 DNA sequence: TGTGCCAGCAGCTTCGAGCATAATTCACCCCTCCACTTT.

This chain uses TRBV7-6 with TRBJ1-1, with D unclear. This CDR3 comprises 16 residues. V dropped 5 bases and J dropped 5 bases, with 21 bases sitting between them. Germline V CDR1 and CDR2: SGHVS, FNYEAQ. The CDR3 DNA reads TGTGCCAGCAGCCAACAGAGCGTTGGTCCGGGAACTGAAGCTTTCTTT. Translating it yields CASSQQSVGPGTEAFF. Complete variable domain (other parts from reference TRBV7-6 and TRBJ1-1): GAGVSQSPRYKVTKRGQDVALRCDPISGHVSLYWYRQALGQGPEFLTYFNYEAQQDKSGLPNDRFSAERPEGSISTLTIQRTEQRDSAMYRCASSQQSVGPGTEAFFGQGTRLTVV.

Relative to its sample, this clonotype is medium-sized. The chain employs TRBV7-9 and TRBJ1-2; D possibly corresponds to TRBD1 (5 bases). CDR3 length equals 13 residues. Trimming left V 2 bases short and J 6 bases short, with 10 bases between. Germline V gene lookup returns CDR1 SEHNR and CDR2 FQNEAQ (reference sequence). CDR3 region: CASSLSQGDGYTF. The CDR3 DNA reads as TGTGCCAGCAGCTTAAGCCAGGGCGATGGCTACACCTTC.

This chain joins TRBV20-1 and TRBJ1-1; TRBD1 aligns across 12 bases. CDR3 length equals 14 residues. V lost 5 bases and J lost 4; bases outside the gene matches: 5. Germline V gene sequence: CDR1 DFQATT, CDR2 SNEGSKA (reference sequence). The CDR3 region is CSALRGQGATEAFF. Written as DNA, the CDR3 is TGCAGTGCTCTAAGGGGACAGGGGGCCACTGAAGCTTTCTTT.

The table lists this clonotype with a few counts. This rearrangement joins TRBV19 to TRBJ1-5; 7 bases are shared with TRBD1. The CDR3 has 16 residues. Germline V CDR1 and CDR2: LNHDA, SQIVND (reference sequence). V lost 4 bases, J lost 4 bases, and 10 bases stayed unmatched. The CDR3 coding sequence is TGTGCCAGTAGTACGTTGGATGGGACAGTTAATCAGCCCCAGCATTTT. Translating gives CASSTLDGTVNQPQHF.

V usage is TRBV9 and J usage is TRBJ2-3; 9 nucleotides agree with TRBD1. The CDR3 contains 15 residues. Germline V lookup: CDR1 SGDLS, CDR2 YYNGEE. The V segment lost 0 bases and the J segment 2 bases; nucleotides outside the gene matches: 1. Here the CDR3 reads CASSVGDRVTDTQYF. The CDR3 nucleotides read TGTGCCAGCAGCGTAGGGGACAGGGTCACAGATACGCAGTATTTT. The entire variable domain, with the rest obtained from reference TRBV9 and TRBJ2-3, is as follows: DSGVTQTPKHLITATGQRVTLRCSPRSGDLSVYWYQQSLDQGLQFLIQYYNGEERAKGNILERFSAQQFPDLHSELNLSSLELGDSALYFCASSVGDRVTDTQYFGPGTRLTVL.

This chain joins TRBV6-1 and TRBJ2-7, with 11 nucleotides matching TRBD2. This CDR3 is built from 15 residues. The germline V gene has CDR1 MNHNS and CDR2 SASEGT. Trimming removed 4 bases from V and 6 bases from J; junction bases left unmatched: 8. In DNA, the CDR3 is TGTGCCAGCAGTGCACTAGCGGGAGTGAGAAGCGAGCAGTACTTC. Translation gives CASSALAGVRSEQYF.

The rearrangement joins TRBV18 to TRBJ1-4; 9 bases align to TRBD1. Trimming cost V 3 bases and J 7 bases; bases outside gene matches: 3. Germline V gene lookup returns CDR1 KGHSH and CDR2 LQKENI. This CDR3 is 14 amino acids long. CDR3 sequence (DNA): TGTGCCAGCTCACCGGACAGGGGAGGTGAAAAACTGTTTTTT. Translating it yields CASSPDRGGEKLFF.

The CDR3 DNA sequence: TGTGCCAGCAGCTTGATCAGAACCGGGACAGGGGGCGAGTCACCCCTCCACTTT. Amino acids: CASSLIRTGTGGESPLHF. This chain connects TRBV11-3 to TRBJ1-6, with 12 bases aligning to TRBD1. This CDR3 spans 18 amino acids. Trimming at V came to 3 bases and at J to 10 bases, leaving 13 bases not matched to a gene. Germline-derived CDR1 and CDR2 are SGHNT and YENEEA.

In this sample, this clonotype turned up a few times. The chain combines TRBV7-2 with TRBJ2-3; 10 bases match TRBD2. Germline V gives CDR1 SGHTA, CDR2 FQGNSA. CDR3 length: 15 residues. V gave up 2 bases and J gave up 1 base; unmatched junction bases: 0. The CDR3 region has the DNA TGTGCCAGCAGCTTAACTAGCGGGGGCACAGATACGCAGTATTTT. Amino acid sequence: CASSLTSGGTDTQYF.

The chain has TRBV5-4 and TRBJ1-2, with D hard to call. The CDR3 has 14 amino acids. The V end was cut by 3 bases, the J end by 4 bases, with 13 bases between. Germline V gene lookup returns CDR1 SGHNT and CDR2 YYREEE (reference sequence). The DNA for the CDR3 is TGTGCCAGCAGCTCCGGTCCCGTGGGCTATGGCTACACCTTC. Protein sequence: CASSSGPVGYGYTF.

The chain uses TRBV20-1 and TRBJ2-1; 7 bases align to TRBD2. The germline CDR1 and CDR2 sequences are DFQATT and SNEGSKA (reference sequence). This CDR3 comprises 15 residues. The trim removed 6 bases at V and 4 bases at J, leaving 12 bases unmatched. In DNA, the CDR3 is TGCAGTGCCCACCGGGATGGGGGGGTATACAATGAGCAGTTCTTC. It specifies CSAHRDGGVYNEQFF.

CDR3 bases: TGTGCCAGCAGTAAAACCCCAGGTTTGAACACTGAAGCTTTCTTT. This codes for CASSKTPGLNTEAFF. The V and J genes are TRBV2 and TRBJ1-1, with D uncertain. V was pared by 5 bases and J by 0 bases, with 13 bases between. CDR3 length: 15 residues. Looked up from germline, CDR1 is SNHLY and CDR2 is FYNNEI.

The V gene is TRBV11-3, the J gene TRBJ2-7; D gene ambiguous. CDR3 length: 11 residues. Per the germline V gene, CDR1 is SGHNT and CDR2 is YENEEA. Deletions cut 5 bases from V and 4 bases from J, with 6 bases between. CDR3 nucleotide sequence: TGTGCCAGCAGCGGGGAATACGAGCAGTACTTC. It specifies CASSGEYEQYF.

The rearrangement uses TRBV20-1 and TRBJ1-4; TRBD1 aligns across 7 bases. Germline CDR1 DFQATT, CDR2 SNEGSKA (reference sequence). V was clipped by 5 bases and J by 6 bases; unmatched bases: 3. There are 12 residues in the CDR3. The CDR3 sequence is CSAGTDDEKLFF. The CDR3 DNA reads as TGCAGTGCTGGGACAGACGATGAAAAACTGTTTTTT.

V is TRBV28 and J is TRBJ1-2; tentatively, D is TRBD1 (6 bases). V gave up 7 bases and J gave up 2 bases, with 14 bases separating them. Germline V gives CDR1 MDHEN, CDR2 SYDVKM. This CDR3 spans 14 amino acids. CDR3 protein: CASIKPGQNYGYTF. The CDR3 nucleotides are TGTGCCAGCATTAAGCCTGGACAGAACTATGGCTACACCTTC.

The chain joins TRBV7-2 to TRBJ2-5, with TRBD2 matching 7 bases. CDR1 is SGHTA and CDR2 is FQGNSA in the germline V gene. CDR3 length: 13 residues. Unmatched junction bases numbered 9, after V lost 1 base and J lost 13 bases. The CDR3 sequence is CASSLGGGRRSYF. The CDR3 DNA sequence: TGTGCCAGCAGCTTAGGGGGGGGGAGAAGATCGTACTTC.